This entry lists 29 T cell receptor beta chains sequenced from one sample in a study of neurological immune-mediated disorders. TCRdb re-analysed the 5' RACE reads in MiXCR, keeping a single row per CDR3 protein. The repertoire holds around 60,000 distinct CDR3 sequences, with approximately 3.6% as singletons. What was sequenced was PBMCs. These receptors were obtained from an older woman with multiple sclerosis.

This clonotype was counted at least ten times. The chain couples TRBV7-8 to TRBJ2-7; D call uncertain. Germline CDR1 and CDR2: SGHVS and FQNEAQ. V shed 5 bases and J shed 3 bases, with 11 bases lying between them. The CDR3 runs 13 residues. The CDR3 sequence is CASSNTEIYEQYF. The CDR3 nucleotides are TGTGCCAGCAGCAATACCGAAATCTACGAGCAGTACTTC.

This clonotype was detected ten times or more. V gene TRBV7-2 combines with J gene TRBJ2-1; D gene uncertain. CDR1 is SGHTA, CDR2 FQGNSA, per germline. The CDR3 spans 14 residues. The ends were cut back, 1 base at V and 11 bases at J, with 15 bases in the middle. CDR3 DNA sequence: TGTGCCAGCAGCTTAGTCTCAGTATCCTCTAAGCAGTTCTTC. It yields the protein CASSLVSVSSKQFF.

This clonotype was recorded a few times. V is TRBV14 and J is TRBJ2-3; 7 bases agree with TRBD2. V was clipped by 0 bases and J by 6 bases; unmatched bases: 12. This CDR3 has 17 residues. From germline, CDR1 is SGHDN and CDR2 FVKESK. The CDR3 bases are TGTGCCAGCAGCCAAGATCCTCTGGGGGAGGGCCTGGATACGCAGTATTTT. Protein sequence: CASSQDPLGEGLDTQYF.

This clonotype was counted ten times or more. The chain is built from TRBV20-1 and TRBJ2-7; TRBD2 matches 8 bases. V lost 2 bases to trimming and J lost 8 bases; unmatched junction nucleotides: 11. From germline, CDR1 is DFQATT and CDR2 SNEGSKA (reference sequence). This CDR3 is built from 14 residues. CDR3 amino acids: CSARPGRLAKQQYF. The CDR3 coding sequence is TGCAGTGCTAGACCCGGCCGACTAGCGAAACAGCAGTACTTC.

There are many counts of this clonotype. The V call is TRBV7-3, the J call TRBJ2-1; no firm D call. Germline-derived CDR1 and CDR2 are SGHTA and FQGTGA. V gave up 2 bases and J gave up 4 bases, with 9 bases separating them. The CDR3 spans 14 residues. The CDR3 DNA is TGTGCCAGCAGCTTAGGGCTTGAATACAATGAGCAGTTCTTC. It translates to CASSLGLEYNEQFF.

This clonotype occurred many times. V and J are TRBV20-1 and TRBJ2-1, with 11 positions matching TRBD2. There are 14 residues in the CDR3. The germline V gene encodes CDR1 DFQATT and CDR2 SNEGSKA (reference sequence). The J segment lost 8 bases and the V segment lost 4 bases, leaving 7 bases of the junction unmatched. CDR3 nucleotide sequence: TGCAGTGCTAAGTCTAGCGGGAGGTCGGATGAGCAGTTCTTC. It is translated as CSAKSSGRSDEQFF.

In its sample, this clonotype was seen many times. The chain carries TRBV3-1 and TRBJ2-1, with D hard to call. V lost 1 base to trimming and J lost 0 bases, with 22 bases between them. The CDR3 is 20 amino acids. Germline loops: CDR1 LGHDT, CDR2 YNNKEL (reference sequence). The CDR3, as DNA: TGTGCCAGCAGCCAAGCAATTGGGGATAGCTCCTGGTCCTCCTACAATGAGCAGTTCTTC. Translating gives CASSQAIGDSSWSSYNEQFF.

This clonotype has ten or more counts. The CDR3 nucleotides read TGCGCCAGCAGCCTAAGTCGGCAGGGGACTGAAGCTTTCTTT. It translates to CASSLSRQGTEAFF. The chain links TRBV5-1 to TRBJ1-1; D perhaps matches TRBD1 (6 bases). The V end lost 4 bases, the J end lost 5 bases, and 15 bases lay between the germline ends. CDR1 SGHRS and CDR2 YFSETQ come from the germline V gene. There are 14 residues in the CDR3.

This clonotype has ten or more counts. V gene TRBV7-2 combines with J gene TRBJ2-7; 10 positions match TRBD2. Trimming at V came to 5 bases and at J to 1 base, leaving 5 bases not matched to a gene. CDR1 and CDR2 from the germline V gene are SGHTA and FQGNSA. The CDR3 is 15 residues long. The DNA for the CDR3 is TGTGCCAGCAGCAGTCTTAGCGGGGGGTCCTACGAGCAGTACTTC. Translated, it gives CASSSLSGGSYEQYF.

This clonotype was found many times. This chain joins TRBV6-5 and TRBJ2-2; D remains ambiguous. Germline assignment: CDR1 MNHEY and CDR2 SVGAGI. The ends were cut back, 5 bases at V and 0 bases at J, with 13 bases in the middle. The CDR3 length is 16 residues. CDR3 residues: CASSRRGPANTGELFF. The DNA of the CDR3 is TGTGCCAGCAGTAGACGAGGCCCCGCGAACACCGGGGAGCTGTTTTTT.

This clonotype was counted many times. The chain's CDR3 is CSAREAPGAYTEAFF. CDR3 coding DNA: TGCAGTGCTAGAGAAGCACCAGGGGCATACACTGAAGCTTTCTTT. The rearrangement links TRBV20-1 to TRBJ1-1; D is perhaps TRBD1 (6 bases). Germline-derived CDR1 and CDR2 are DFQATT and SNEGSKA (reference sequence). There are 15 residues in the CDR3. V was cut by 0 bases and J by 3 bases, with 14 bases left in between.

At least ten counts were recorded for this clonotype. The V and J genes are TRBV20-1 and TRBJ2-3; D possibly corresponds to TRBD2 (5 bases). V lost 6 bases and J lost 4, with 14 bases in between. CDR3 length: 13 residues. CDR1 is DFQATT, CDR2 SNEGSKA, per germline (reference sequence). CDR3 amino acids: CSARPRTADTQYF. As DNA, the CDR3 is TGCAGTGCCAGACCCCGGACTGCAGATACGCAGTATTTT.

This clonotype showed up many times. This sequence joins TRBV20-1 and TRBJ2-5; D is uncertain. The CDR3 is 10 amino acids. Deletions cut 7 bases from V and 3 bases from J, with 6 bases between. The germline gives CDR1 DFQATT, CDR2 SNEGSKA (reference sequence). CDR3 in amino acids: CSGAEETQYF. DNA of the CDR3: TGCAGTGGCGCGGAAGAGACCCAGTACTTC.

This clonotype was found many times. The rearrangement uses TRBV7-9 and TRBJ1-2; tentatively, D is TRBD1 (5 bases). V was pared by 4 bases and J by 7 bases, with 19 bases between. The CDR3 covers 15 residues. Germline CDR1 reads SEHNR; CDR2 reads FQNEAQ (reference sequence). The DNA for the CDR3 is TGTGCCAGCAGCTCAACCCGGGACGGGGGATCTGGCTACACCTTC. This codes for CASSSTRDGGSGYTF.

This clonotype was picked up many times. The CDR3: CSASPGGDVGELFF. Here the CDR3 DNA reads TGCAGTGCGTCCCCAGGGGGCGATGTCGGGGAGCTGTTTTTT. The chain uses TRBV20-1 and TRBJ2-2, with 8 bases aligning to TRBD1. The CDR3 spans 14 residues. Germline loops: CDR1 DFQATT, CDR2 SNEGSKA (reference sequence). The J segment lost 7 bases and the V segment lost 6 bases, leaving 10 bases of the junction unmatched.

At least ten counts were recorded for this clonotype. The CDR3 nucleotides are TGCAGTGCTAGGTTAGCTCCCCAGGGGGAGACCCAGTACTTC. Amino acids: CSARLAPQGETQYF. This chain uses TRBV20-1 with TRBJ2-5; tentatively, D is TRBD1 (6 bases). The V end lost 3 bases, the J end lost 5 bases, and 16 bases lay between the germline ends. The CDR3 spans 14 residues. CDR1 is DFQATT and CDR2 is SNEGSKA in the germline V gene (reference sequence).

In this sample, this clonotype turned up many times. The V and J genes are TRBV11-2 and TRBJ1-2, with TRBD1 matching 9 bases. The CDR3 has 15 amino acids. V lost 5 bases to trimming and J lost 4 bases; unmatched junction nucleotides: 8. CDR1 SGHAT and CDR2 FQNNGV come from the germline V gene. CDR3 coding DNA: TGTGCCAGCAGCCGGTTGGGACAGGGCCGCTATGGCTACACCTTC. It yields the protein CASSRLGQGRYGYTF.

This clonotype was found many times. This chain uses TRBV7-2 with TRBJ2-4, with D possibly TRBD2 on 6 matching bases. This CDR3 has 15 residues. V lost 2 bases to trimming and J lost 0 bases, with 8 bases between them. Germline V gene sequence: CDR1 SGHTA, CDR2 FQGNSA. CDR3 amino acids: CASSLWGLAKNIQYF. CDR3 in DNA: TGTGCCAGCAGCTTATGGGGACTAGCCAAAAACATTCAGTACTTC.

There are many counts of this clonotype. The rearrangement uses TRBV10-3 and TRBJ2-7; 9 bases fit TRBD2. The CDR3 extends over 16 amino acids. The trim removed 3 bases at V and 1 base at J, leaving 7 bases unmatched. Germline V CDR1 and CDR2: ENHRY, SYGVKD. The CDR3 region is CAISDQRGVSSYEQYF. DNA of the CDR3: TGTGCCATCAGTGACCAGCGGGGGGTATCGTCCTACGAGCAGTACTTC.

This clonotype was counted ten times or more. J is TRBJ1-4 and V is TRBV29-1; possible D gene TRBD1, 5 bases. CDR1 is SQVTM and CDR2 is ANQGSEA in the germline V gene. V lost 6 bases, J lost 4 bases, and 9 bases lay in between. The CDR3 is 12 amino acids. Written as DNA, the CDR3 is TGCAGCGTGGGAGACAGTAATGAAAAACTGTTTTTT. Protein product: CSVGDSNEKLFF.

This clonotype was counted a few times. V and J are TRBV6-4 and TRBJ1-2; 8 positions match TRBD1. This CDR3 is built from 15 residues. Germline values: CDR1 MRHNA, CDR2 SNTAGT. V shed 5 bases and J 4 bases; nucleotides not matched to a gene: 9. CDR3 protein: CASSYDRGSIYGYTF. The CDR3 DNA sequence: TGTGCCAGCAGTTACGACAGGGGATCGATCTATGGCTACACCTTC.

This clonotype was counted many times. The chain has TRBV20-1 and TRBJ1-5, with D tentatively TRBD1 (5 bases). Deletions cut 1 base from V and 5 bases from J, with 9 bases between. The CDR3 extends over 13 amino acids. Germline V lookup: CDR1 DFQATT, CDR2 SNEGSKA (reference sequence). The CDR3 nucleotides are TGCAGTGCTAGAGGCCAGGGCGATCAGCCCCAGCATTTT. Translation: CSARGQGDQPQHF.

In this sample, this clonotype turned up many times. The V and J genes are TRBV5-1 and TRBJ2-1; D ambiguous. The V and J ends lost 4 bases and 10 bases respectively, with 15 bases between them. The CDR3 has 13 amino acids. Germline V gene lookup returns CDR1 SGHRS and CDR2 YFSETQ. CDR3 in amino acids: CASSGETLREQFF. The CDR3 DNA follows: TGCGCCAGCAGCGGTGAGACGCTCAGGGAGCAGTTCTTC.

This clonotype was detected ten times or more. The chain couples TRBV7-3 to TRBJ1-1; 9 bases are a match to TRBD1. The germline V gene encodes CDR1 SGHTA and CDR2 FQGTGA. With V trimmed by 6 bases and J by 1 base, 9 bases remained unmatched. This CDR3 has 16 residues. The CDR3 DNA reads TGTGCCAGCAGGGAAGGGACAGGGAGGGGGAACACTGAAGCTTTCTTT. This codes for CASREGTGRGNTEAFF. Based on the CDR3 plus reference TRBV7-3 and TRBJ1-1, the full variable domain is GAGVSQTPSNKVTEKGKYVELRCDPISGHTALYWYRQSLGQGPEFLIYFQGTGAADDSGLPNDRFFAVRPEGSVSTLKIQRTERGDSAVYLCASREGTGRGNTEAFFGQGTRLTVV.

To note about this clonotype: The CDR3 end shows no conserved phenylalanine or tryptophan, and so a read error is likely. The chain combines TRBV13 with TRBJ2-7, with D hard to call. Trimming took off 6 bases at V and 2 bases at J, with 14 bases between the two ends. The CDR3 has 14 residues. Germline CDR1 reads PRHDT; CDR2 reads FYEKMQ (reference sequence). CDR3 nucleotide sequence: TGTGCCAGCAGACTGGGCGGCAGTACCTACGAGCAGTACATC. Translating it yields CASRLGGSTYEQYI.

This clonotype was seen a few times. The rearrangement links TRBV20-1 to TRBJ2-7; TRBD1 agrees at 10 bases. The germline V gene encodes CDR1 DFQATT and CDR2 SNEGSKA (reference sequence). This CDR3 is built from 14 residues. The V segment lost 6 bases and the J segment 6 bases; nucleotides outside the gene matches: 11. The CDR3 region has the DNA TGCAGTGCCAGTAGGGACAGGGGAGGGTTCGAGCAGTACTTC. This codes for CSASRDRGGFEQYF.

Ten or more counts support this clonotype. V usage is TRBV7-9 and J usage is TRBJ1-4; a weak D match, TRBD1 (5 bases). Germline V gene sequence: CDR1 SEHNR, CDR2 FQNEAQ (reference sequence). The CDR3 spans 12 residues. V lost 6 bases and J 10 bases, leaving 12 bases between the germline ends. CDR3 residues: CASSPGPRKLFF. CDR3 bases: TGTGCCAGCAGTCCGGGACCACGAAAACTGTTTTTT.

This clonotype was recorded many times. The CDR3 is CASSPDRDNEQFF. The CDR3 DNA sequence: TGTGCCAGCAGCCCCGACAGGGACAATGAGCAGTTCTTC. This chain uses TRBV13 with TRBJ2-1, with 7 bases fitting TRBD1. V lost 5 bases to trimming and J lost 5 bases; unmatched junction nucleotides: 3. CDR1 PRHDT and CDR2 FYEKMQ come from the germline V gene (reference sequence). This CDR3 has 13 amino acids.

The chain recombines TRBV10-3 with TRBJ2-7; 8 bases agree with TRBD2. The germline gives CDR1 ENHRY, CDR2 SYGVKD. V was pared by 6 bases and J by 4 bases, with 11 bases of the junction left unmatched. The CDR3 sequence is 15 residues long. The CDR3 spells CAISPYSGTGYEQYF. DNA for the CDR3: TGTGCCATCAGCCCGTATAGCGGGACCGGTTACGAGCAGTACTTC.